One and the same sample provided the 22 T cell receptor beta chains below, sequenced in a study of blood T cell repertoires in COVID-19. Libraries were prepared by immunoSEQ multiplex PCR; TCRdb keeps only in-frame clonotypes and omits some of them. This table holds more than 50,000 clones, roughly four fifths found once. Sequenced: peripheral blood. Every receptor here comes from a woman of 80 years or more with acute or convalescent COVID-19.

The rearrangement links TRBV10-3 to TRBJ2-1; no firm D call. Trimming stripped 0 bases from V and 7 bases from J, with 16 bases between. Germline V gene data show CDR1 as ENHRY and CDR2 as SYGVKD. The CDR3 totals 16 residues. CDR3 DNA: TGTGCCATCAGTGAGTCAGGCGGTCCCGTTACAAATGAGCAGTTCTTC. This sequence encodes CAISESGGPVTNEQFF.

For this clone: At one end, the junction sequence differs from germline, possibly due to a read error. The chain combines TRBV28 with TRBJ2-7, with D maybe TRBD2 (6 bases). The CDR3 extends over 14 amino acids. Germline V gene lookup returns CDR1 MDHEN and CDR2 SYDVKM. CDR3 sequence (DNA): TGTGCCAGCAGTCTGCCGGGACTCCCCTATGAGCAGTACTTC. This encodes CASSLPGLPYEQYF. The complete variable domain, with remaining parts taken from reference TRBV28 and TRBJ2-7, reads DVKVTQSSRYLVKRTGEKVFLECVQDMDHENMFWYRQDPGLGLRLIYFSYDVKMKEKGDIPEGYSVSREKKERFSLILESASTNQTSMYLCASSLPGLPYEQYFGPGTRLTVT.

CDR3 residues: CACLTQGQYF. The CDR3 nucleotides are TGTGCCTGCCTCACGCAGGGGCAGTACTTC. The V and J genes are TRBV30 and TRBJ2-7; possible D gene TRBD1, 5 bases. Germline CDR1 and CDR2: GTSNPN and SVGIG (reference sequence). Between the trimmed V and J ends, which lost 6 bases and 9 bases, there was a span of 12 bases. The CDR3 has 10 amino acids.

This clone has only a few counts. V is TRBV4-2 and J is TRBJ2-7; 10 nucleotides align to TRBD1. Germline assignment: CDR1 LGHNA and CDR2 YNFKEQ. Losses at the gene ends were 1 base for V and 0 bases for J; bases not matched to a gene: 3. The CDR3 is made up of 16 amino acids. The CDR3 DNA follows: TGTGCCAGCAGCCAAGTGGGGACAGGGGCCTCCTACGAGCAGTACTTC. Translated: CASSQVGTGASYEQYF.

In DNA form, the CDR3 reads TGTGCCATCCGAGCCGAGAGCTCCTACAATGAGCAGTTCTTC. Protein product: CAIRAESSYNEQFF. The chain links TRBV10-3 to TRBJ2-1, with unresolved D. The CDR3 totals 14 residues. Germline CDR1 ENHRY, CDR2 SYGVKD. The V and J ends lost 8 bases and 0 bases respectively, with 11 bases between them.

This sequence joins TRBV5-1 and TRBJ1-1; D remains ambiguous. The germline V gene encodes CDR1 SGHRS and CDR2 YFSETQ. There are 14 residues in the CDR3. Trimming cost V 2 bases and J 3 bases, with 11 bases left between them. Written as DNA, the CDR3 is TGCGCCAGCAGCTTAGGAGTTGGAGACACTGAAGCTTTCTTT. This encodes CASSLGVGDTEAFF.

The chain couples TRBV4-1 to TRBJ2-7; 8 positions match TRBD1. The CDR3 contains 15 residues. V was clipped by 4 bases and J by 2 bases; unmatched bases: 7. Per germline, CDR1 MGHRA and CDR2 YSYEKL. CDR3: CASSPGQGFTYEQYF. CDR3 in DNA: TGCGCCAGCAGCCCCGGACAGGGTTTCACCTACGAGCAGTACTTC.

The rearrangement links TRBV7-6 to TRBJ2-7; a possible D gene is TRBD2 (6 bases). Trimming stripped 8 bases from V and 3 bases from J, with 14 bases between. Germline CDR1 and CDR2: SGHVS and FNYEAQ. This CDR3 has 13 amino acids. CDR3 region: CASSHGTLYEQYF. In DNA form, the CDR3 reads TGTGCCAGCTCGCATGGGACTCTCTACGAGCAGTACTTC.

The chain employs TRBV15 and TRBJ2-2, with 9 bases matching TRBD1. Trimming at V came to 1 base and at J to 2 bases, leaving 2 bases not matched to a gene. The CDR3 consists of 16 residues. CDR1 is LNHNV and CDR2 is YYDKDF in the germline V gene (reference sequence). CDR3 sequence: CATSRGTGDNTGELFF. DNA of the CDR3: TGTGCCACCAGCAGAGGGACAGGGGACAACACCGGGGAGCTGTTTTTT.

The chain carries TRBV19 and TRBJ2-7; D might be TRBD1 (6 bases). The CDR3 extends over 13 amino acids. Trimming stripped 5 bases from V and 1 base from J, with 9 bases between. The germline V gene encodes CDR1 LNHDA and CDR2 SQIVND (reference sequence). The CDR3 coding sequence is TGTGCCAGTAGTGTACAGGGTTCCTACGAGCAGTACTTC. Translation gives CASSVQGSYEQYF.

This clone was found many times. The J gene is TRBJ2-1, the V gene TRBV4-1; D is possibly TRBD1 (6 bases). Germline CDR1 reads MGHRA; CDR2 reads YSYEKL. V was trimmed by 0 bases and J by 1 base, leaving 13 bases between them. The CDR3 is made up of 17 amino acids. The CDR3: CASSQEQGPLSYNEQFF. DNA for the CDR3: TGCGCCAGCAGCCAAGAACAGGGTCCCCTGTCCTACAATGAGCAGTTCTTC.

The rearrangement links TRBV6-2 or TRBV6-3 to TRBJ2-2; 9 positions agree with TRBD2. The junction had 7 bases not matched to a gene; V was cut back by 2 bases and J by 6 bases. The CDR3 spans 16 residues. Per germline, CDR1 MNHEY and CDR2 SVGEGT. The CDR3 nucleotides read TGTGCCAGCAGTTACCCTAGGACTAGCGTAGCCGGGGAGCTGTTTTTT. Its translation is CASSYPRTSVAGELFF.

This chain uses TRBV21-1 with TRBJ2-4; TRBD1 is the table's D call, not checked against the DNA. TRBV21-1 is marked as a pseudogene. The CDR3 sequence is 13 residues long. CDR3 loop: CARTTVAKNIQYF. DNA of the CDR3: TGTGCCAGGACGACAGTAGCCAAAAACATTCAGTACTTC.

CDR3 sequence reads: CASITGNTEAFF. DNA of the CDR3: TGTGCCAGCATAACGGGGAACACTGAAGCTTTCTTT. The genes are TRBV28 and TRBJ1-1; D is unresolved. The ends were cut back, 7 bases at V and 1 base at J, with 7 bases in the middle. This CDR3 spans 12 amino acids. Germline values: CDR1 MDHEN, CDR2 SYDVKM.

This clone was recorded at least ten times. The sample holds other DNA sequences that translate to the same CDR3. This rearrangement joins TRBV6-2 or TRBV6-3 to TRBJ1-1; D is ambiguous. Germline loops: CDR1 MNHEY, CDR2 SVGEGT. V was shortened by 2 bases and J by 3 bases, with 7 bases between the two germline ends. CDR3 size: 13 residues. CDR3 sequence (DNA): TGTGCCAGCAGTTACGAGCGGGACACTGAAGCTTTCTTT. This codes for CASSYERDTEAFF.

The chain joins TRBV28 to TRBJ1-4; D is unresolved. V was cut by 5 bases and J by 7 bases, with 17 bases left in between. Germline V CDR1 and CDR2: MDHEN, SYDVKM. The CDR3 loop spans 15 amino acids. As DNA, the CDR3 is TGTGCCAGCAGTACCTCGACCCTCGGGATTGAAAAACTGTTTTTT. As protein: CASSTSTLGIEKLFF.

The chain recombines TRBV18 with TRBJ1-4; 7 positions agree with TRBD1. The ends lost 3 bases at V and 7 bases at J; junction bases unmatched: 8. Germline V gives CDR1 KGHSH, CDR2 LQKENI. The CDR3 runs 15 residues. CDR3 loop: CASSPSGTAGEKLFF. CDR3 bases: TGTGCCAGCTCACCTTCCGGGACAGCGGGTGAAAAACTGTTTTTT.

CDR3 in amino acids: CASSQDLIGETQYF. The CDR3 DNA is TGCGCCAGCAGCCAAGATCTGATCGGAGAGACCCAGTACTTC. V usage is TRBV4-3 and J usage is TRBJ2-5; no firm D call. V was clipped by 0 bases and J by 4 bases, with 9 bases between them. CDR1 LGHNA and CDR2 YSLEER come from the germline V gene. The CDR3 is 14 residues long.

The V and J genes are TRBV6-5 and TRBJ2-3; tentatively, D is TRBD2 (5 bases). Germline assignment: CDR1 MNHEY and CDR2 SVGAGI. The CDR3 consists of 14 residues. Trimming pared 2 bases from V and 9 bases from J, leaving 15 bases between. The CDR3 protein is CASSYGGPEKTQYF. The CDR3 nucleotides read TGTGCCAGCAGTTACGGAGGTCCCGAAAAAACGCAGTATTTT.

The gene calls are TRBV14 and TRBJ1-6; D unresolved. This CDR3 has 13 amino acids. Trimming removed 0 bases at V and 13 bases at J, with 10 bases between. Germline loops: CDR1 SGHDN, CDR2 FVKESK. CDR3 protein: CASSQDMSPPLHF. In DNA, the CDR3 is TGTGCCAGCAGCCAAGATATGAGCCCTCCCCTCCACTTT.

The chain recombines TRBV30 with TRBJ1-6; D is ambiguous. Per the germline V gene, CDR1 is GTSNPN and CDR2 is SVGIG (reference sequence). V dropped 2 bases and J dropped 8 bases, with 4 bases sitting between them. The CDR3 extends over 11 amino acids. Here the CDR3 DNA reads TGTGCCTGGAGTTTAGATTCACCCCTCCACTTT. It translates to CAWSLDSPLHF.

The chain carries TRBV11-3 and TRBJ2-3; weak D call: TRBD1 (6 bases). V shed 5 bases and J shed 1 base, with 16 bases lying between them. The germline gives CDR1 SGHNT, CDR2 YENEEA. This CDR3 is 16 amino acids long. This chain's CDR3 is CASSLRTVRRTDTQYF. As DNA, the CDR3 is TGTGCCAGCAGCCTAAGGACAGTCCGACGCACAGATACGCAGTATTTT.